This T cell receptor (beta chain) derives from a study of blood T cells in healthy people across ages. Findings of the study overall: Reliance upon unsorted PBMCs precluded definitive naive versus antigen-experienced comparison. Long-lived donors exceeded aged donors in naive CD4+ cells and diversity.

In regard to this clonotype: Antigen: not known.

Primers used in a second PCR of roughly 6 to 12 cycles were a sample-barcoded 5' primer and a J-beta primer mix. The authors tagged each cDNA molecule using a template-switch adaptor with 12 random nucleotides. TCRdb recomputed calls from the 5' RACE reads with MiXCR, one row per CDR3 protein. The table lists around 1.7 million distinct CDR3 sequences, 28% of them singletons. CDR3 size: 16 residues. Germline CDR1 reads SGHVS; CDR2 reads FNYEAQ. The junction had 7 bases not matched to a gene; V was cut back by 5 bases and J by 0 bases. PBMCs numbering at least 7 million were isolated per sample. The chain is built from TRBV7-6 and TRBJ1-3; 7 nucleotides match TRBD1. This TCR was sampled from a woman aged 25 to 39 in good health. Sequencing input: blood. The CDR3 nucleotides read TGTGCCAGCAGCCAAGGGACAGACCTCTCTGGAAACACCATATATTTT. Translated, it gives CASSQGTDLSGNTIYF.